This T cell receptor beta chain was sequenced during a study of T cells in localized non-small cell lung cancer. Study-wide findings and caveats: Uninvolved nearby lung showed the greatest T cell clonality, exceeding that found in tumor. A median of around 60 clones ranked among the top 100 in tumor appeared in adjacent lung.

Assay: immunoSEQ multiplex PCR; the TCRdb copy retains only in-frame clones and omits some. Of about 72,000 clones in the sample, approximately 84% were seen once. Details on this clone: Its antigen is not known.

Trimming stripped 2 bases from V and 2 bases from J, with 11 bases between. This CDR3 has 15 amino acids. Germline lookup yields CDR1 MNHEY and CDR2 SVGAGI. This specimen was peripheral blood, taken before any cancer treatment. This sequence joins TRBV6-5 and TRBJ2-3, with a tentative D call TRBD1 (6 bases). The receptor was isolated from a female donor of 60 years or more with stage I lung adenocarcinoma. The CDR3: CASSYTGTHTDTQYF. CDR3 in DNA: TGTGCCAGCAGTTACACAGGGACCCACACAGATACGCAGTATTTT.